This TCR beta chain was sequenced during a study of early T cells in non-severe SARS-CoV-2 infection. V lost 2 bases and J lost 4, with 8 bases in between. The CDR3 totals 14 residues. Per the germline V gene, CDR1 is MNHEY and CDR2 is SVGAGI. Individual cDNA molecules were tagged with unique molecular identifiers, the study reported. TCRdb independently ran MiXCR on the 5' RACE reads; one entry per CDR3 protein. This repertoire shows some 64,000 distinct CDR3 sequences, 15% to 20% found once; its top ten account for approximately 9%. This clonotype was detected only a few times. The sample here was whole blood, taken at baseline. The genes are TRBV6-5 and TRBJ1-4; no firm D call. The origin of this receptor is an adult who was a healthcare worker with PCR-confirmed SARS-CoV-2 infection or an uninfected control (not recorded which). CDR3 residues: CASSYAGNNEKLFF. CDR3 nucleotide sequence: TGTGCCAGCAGTTACGCGGGAAATAATGAAAAACTGTTTTTT.